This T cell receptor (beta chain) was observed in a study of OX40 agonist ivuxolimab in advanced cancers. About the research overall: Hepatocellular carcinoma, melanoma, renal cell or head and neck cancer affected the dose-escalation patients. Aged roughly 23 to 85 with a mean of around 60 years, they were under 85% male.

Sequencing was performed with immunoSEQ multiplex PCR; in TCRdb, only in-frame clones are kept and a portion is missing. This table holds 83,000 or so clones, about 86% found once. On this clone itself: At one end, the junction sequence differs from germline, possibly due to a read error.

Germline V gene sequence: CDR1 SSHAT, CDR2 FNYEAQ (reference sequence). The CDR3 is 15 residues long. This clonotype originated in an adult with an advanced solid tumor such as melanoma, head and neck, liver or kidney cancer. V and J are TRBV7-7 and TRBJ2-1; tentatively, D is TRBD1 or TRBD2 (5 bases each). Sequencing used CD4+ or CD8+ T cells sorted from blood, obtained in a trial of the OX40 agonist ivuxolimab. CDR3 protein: CASSLDGGAFNEQFF. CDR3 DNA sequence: TGTGCTAGCAGCTTAGATGGGGGAGCGTTTAATGAGCAGTTCTTC.